This record covers a single T cell receptor (beta chain). The antigen is undetermined. This sample was taken from a study of cytomegalovirus exposure and HLA in healthy donors. Overall study context: An early release of data contained some 80 million unique TCRs, which came from HLA-typed donors. Study conclusions and caveats: Later, an analysis found that common viral pathogens appeared to be linked with several of the most significant clusters.

Both 60 Vbeta primers and 13 Jbeta primers went into the PCR. Method: immunoSEQ multiplex PCR; TCRdb's copy keeps in-frame clones and lacks some. Among 100,000 to 150,000 clones listed, about four fifths were seen once. Unmatched junction bases numbered 8, after V lost 1 base and J lost 5 bases. CDR3 length equals 17 residues. Germline assignment: CDR1 WNHNN and CDR2 SYGVQD (reference sequence). The chain joins TRBV10-1 to TRBJ2-1; 10 bases fit TRBD2. The sequence was obtained from a woman in her thirties or forties in good health and CMV-seronegative. What was sequenced was PBMCs. The CDR3 loop is CASSELHPSGGDNEQFF. CDR3 DNA sequence: TGCGCCAGCAGTGAGTTACACCCTAGCGGGGGCGACAATGAGCAGTTCTTC.